The 10 T cell receptor beta chains reported below all come from one sample, sequenced in a study of T cell responses to AZD1222 COVID-19 vaccine (dated by TCRdb to 2020 to 2022). Per the publication, the time point label means: baseline before first vaccination. Libraries were prepared through the immunoSEQ multiplex PCR assay. Held by TCRdb, this immuneACCESS table contains in-frame sequences only and omits some clones. Under half of the omission traces to an unresolved V gene where checked; the cause of the rest is unknown. This sample lists some 170,000 clones; around 94% were detected once. The ten largest clonotypes hold about 2.8% of the sample. The material was peripheral blood, obtained on day 0 of AZD1222 vaccination. The source is an adult in good health.

V gene TRBV27 combines with J gene TRBJ1-2, with TRBD1 matching over 7 bases. From germline, CDR1 is MNHEY and CDR2 SMNVEV (reference sequence). The ends lost 8 bases at V and 7 bases at J; junction bases unmatched: 13. The CDR3 extends over 14 amino acids. The CDR3 reads CASSSQGSEGGYTF. The CDR3 nucleotides are TGTGCCAGCTCATCACAGGGGTCCGAGGGTGGCTACACCTTC.

This chain links TRBV3-1 (or the pseudogene TRBV3-2) with TRBJ2-2; D might be TRBD2 (6 bases). Trimming shortened V by 0 bases and J by 1 base, and 9 bases separated the two germline ends. The V gene's germline CDR1 is LGHDT and CDR2 YNNKEL (reference sequence). This CDR3 has 16 amino acids. The CDR3 reads CASSQDPGGNTGELFF. The CDR3 DNA sequence: TGTGCCAGCAGCCAAGATCCCGGGGGGAACACCGGGGAGCTGTTTTTT.

V usage is TRBV19 and J usage is TRBJ1-5; D might be TRBD1 (5 bases). CDR3 size: 17 residues. Germline assignment: CDR1 LNHDA and CDR2 SQIVND (reference sequence). Trimming shortened V by 5 bases and J by 2 bases, and 19 bases separated the two germline ends. The chain's CDR3 is CASSGEWGPGGNQPQHF. CDR3 DNA sequence: TGTGCCAGTAGTGGGGAGTGGGGCCCTGGGGGCAATCAGCCCCAGCATTTT.

The chain couples TRBV5-8 to TRBJ1-3; no firm D call. The V end was cut by 5 bases, the J end by 3 bases, with 9 bases between. The CDR3 loop spans 13 amino acids. CDR1 and CDR2 from the germline V gene are SGHTS and YDEGEE. CDR3 coding DNA: TGTGCCAGCAGGCACCGGAGTGGAAACACCATATATTTT. Residues: CASRHRSGNTIYF.

The chain uses TRBV27 and TRBJ2-3; D unresolved. Germline CDR1 MNHEY, CDR2 SMNVEV (reference sequence). With 4 bases removed from V and 2 bases from J, the gap between germline ends came to 19 bases. The CDR3 is made up of 17 amino acids. In DNA form, the CDR3 reads TGTGCCAGCAGTTCGTCCCGCGGCCTTCGAGACACAGATACGCAGTATTTT. The encoded protein is CASSSSRGLRDTDTQYF.

This clone has a single count. The rearrangement links TRBV6-1 to TRBJ1-4, with D tentatively TRBD1 (6 bases). This CDR3 is 16 amino acids long. V was cut by 0 bases and J by 8 bases, with 16 bases left in between. Germline CDR1 MNHNS, CDR2 SASEGT. CDR3 DNA: TGTGCCAGCAGTGAAGCGATCGGGGGCGTAGGAGAAAAACTGTTTTTT. Protein product: CASSEAIGGVGEKLFF.

The V and J genes are TRBV7-9 and TRBJ2-7, with unresolved D. The germline V gene has CDR1 SEHNR and CDR2 FQNEAQ (reference sequence). This CDR3 has 12 residues. V shed 5 bases and J shed 0 bases, with 5 bases lying between them. The CDR3 coding sequence is TGTGCCAGCAGCCCGAGCTCCTACGAGCAGTACTTC. Translated, it gives CASSPSSYEQYF. Full variable domain (rest looked up from reference TRBV7-9 and TRBJ2-7): DTGVSQNPRHKITKRGQNVTFRCDPISEHNRLYWYRQTLGQGPEFLTYFQNEAQLEKSRLLSDRFSAERPKGSFSTLEIQRTEQGDSAMYLCASSPSSYEQYFGPGTRLTVT.

CDR3 loop: CAWGVGPTGNTIYF. For the CDR3, the DNA is TGTGCCTGGGGGGTGGGCCCCACTGGAAACACCATATATTTT. V and J are TRBV30 and TRBJ1-3; D not certain. Per germline, CDR1 GTSNPN and CDR2 SVGIG (reference sequence). The CDR3 loop spans 14 amino acids. V was trimmed by 5 bases and J by 2 bases, leaving 13 bases between them.

As DNA, the CDR3 is TGTGCCAGCAGCCAAGATCAAGGATCACCCCTCCACTTT. This gives the protein CASSQDQGSPLHF. This chain connects TRBV3-1 (or the pseudogene TRBV3-2) to TRBJ1-6, with unresolved D. Trimming removed 0 bases from V and 10 bases from J, with 7 bases in between. The CDR3 loop spans 13 amino acids. Germline V gene data show CDR1 as LGHDT and CDR2 as YNNKEL (reference sequence).

This clone has only one observation. CDR3 DNA: TGCAGCGTTGGACGGACTAGCGGGAGCCATGAGCAGTTCTTC. It translates to CSVGRTSGSHEQFF. The chain is built from TRBV29-1 and TRBJ2-1, with 13 bases lining up with TRBD2. This CDR3 has 14 residues. The V gene end was trimmed by 4 bases and the J gene end by 8 bases; junction bases not matched to a gene: 5. Germline CDR1 and CDR2: SQVTM and ANQGSEA.